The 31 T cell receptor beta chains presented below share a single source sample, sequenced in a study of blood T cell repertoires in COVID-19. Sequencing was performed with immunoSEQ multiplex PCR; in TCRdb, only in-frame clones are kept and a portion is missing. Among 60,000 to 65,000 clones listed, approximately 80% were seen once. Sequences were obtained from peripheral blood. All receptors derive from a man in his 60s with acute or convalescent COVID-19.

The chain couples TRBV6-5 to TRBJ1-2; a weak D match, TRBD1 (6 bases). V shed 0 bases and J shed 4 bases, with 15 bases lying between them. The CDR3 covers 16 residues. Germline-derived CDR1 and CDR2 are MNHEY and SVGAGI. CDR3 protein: CASSYSMGRGAYGYTF. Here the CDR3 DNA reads TGTGCCAGCAGTTACTCGATGGGGCGGGGGGCCTATGGCTACACCTTC.

The CDR3 nucleotides are TGCGCCAGCAGCTTGGCCCCGAGCTCCTACAATGAGCAGTTCTTC. Residues: CASSLAPSSYNEQFF. V gene TRBV5-1 combines with J gene TRBJ2-1; no firm D call. The CDR3 runs to 15 residues. The germline V and J ends were trimmed by 0 bases and 0 bases, with 7 bases remaining between them. Germline V lookup: CDR1 SGHRS, CDR2 YFSETQ.

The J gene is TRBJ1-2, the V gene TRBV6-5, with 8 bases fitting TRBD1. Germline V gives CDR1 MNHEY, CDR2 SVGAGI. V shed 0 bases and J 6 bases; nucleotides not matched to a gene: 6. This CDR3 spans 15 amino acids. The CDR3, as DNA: TGTGCCAGCAGTTACTCCAGGGGGCGCGTTGATGGCTACACCTTC. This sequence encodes CASSYSRGRVDGYTF.

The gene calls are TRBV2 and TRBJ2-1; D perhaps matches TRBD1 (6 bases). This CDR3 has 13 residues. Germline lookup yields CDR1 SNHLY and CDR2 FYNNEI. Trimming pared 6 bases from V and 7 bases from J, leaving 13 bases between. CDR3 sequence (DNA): TGTGCCAGCAGGGACCGGGACACAAATGAGCAGTTCTTC. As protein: CASRDRDTNEQFF.

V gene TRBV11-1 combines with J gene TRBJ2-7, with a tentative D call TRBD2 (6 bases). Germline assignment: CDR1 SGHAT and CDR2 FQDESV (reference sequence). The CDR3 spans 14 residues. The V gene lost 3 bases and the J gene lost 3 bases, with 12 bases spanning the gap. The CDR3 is CASSFSGRGYEQYF. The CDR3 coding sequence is TGTGCCAGCAGCTTCTCCGGGAGAGGCTACGAGCAGTACTTC.

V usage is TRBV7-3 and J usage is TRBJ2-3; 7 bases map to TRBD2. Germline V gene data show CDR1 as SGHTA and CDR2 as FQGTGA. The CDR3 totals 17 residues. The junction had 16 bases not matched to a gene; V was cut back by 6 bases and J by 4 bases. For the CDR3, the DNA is TGTGCCAGCAGAGTGCTAGCGTGGGAGGGCGCCCCAGATACGCAGTATTTT. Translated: CASRVLAWEGAPDTQYF. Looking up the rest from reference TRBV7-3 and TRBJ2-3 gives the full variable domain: GAGVSQTPSNKVTEKGKYVELRCDPISGHTALYWYRQSLGQGPEFLIYFQGTGAADDSGLPNDRFFAVRPEGSVSTLKIQRTERGDSAVYLCASRVLAWEGAPDTQYFGPGTRLTVL.

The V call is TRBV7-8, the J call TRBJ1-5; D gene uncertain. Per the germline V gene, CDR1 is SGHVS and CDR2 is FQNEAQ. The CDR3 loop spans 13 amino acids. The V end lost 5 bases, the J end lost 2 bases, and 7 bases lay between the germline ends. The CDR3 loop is CASSREGNQPQHF. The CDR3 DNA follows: TGTGCCAGCAGCAGGGAGGGCAATCAGCCCCAGCATTTT.

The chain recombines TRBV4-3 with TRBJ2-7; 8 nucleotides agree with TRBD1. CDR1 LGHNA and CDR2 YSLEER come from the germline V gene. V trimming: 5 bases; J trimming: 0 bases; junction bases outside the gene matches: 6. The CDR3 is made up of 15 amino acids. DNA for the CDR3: TGCGCCAGCAGCTTCGGACAGGGATTCTCCTACGAGCAGTACTTC. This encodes CASSFGQGFSYEQYF.

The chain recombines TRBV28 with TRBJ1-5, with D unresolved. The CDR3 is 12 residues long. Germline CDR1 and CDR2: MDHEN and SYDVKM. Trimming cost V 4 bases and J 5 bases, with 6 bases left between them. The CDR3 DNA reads TGTGCCAGCAGTTCCGGGTATCAGCCCCAGCATTTT. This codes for CASSSGYQPQHF.

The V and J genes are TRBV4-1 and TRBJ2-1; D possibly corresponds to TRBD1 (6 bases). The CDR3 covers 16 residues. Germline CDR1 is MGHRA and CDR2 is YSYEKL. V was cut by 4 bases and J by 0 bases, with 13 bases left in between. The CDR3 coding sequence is TGCGCCAGCAGCCGGAAAGCGGACAGCTCCTACAATGAGCAGTTCTTC. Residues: CASSRKADSSYNEQFF.

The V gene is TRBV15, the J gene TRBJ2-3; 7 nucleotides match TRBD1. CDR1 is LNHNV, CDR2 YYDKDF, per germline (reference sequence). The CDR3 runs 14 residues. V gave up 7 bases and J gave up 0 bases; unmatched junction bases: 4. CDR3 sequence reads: CATTQGISTDTQYF. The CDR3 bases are TGTGCCACCACACAGGGGATTAGCACAGATACGCAGTATTTT.

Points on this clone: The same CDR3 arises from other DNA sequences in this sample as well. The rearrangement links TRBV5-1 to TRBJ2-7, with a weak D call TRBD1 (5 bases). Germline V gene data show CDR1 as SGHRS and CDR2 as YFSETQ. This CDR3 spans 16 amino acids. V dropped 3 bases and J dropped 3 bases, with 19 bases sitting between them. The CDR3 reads CASSYLLGRGYYEQYF. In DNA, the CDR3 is TGCGCCAGCAGCTACCTGCTGGGTAGGGGTTACTACGAGCAGTACTTC.

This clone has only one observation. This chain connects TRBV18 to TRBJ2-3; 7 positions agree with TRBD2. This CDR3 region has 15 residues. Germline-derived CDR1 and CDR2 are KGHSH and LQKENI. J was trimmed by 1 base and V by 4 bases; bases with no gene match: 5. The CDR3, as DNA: TGTGCCAGCTCACTTACTAGCGATCGCACAGATACGCAGTATTTT. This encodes CASSLTSDRTDTQYF.

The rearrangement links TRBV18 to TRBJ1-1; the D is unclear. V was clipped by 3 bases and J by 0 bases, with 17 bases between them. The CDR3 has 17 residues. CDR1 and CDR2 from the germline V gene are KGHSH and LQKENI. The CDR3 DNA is TGTGCCAGCTCACCGTTAATCAGGAATCAAATGAACACTGAAGCTTTCTTT. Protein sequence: CASSPLIRNQMNTEAFF.

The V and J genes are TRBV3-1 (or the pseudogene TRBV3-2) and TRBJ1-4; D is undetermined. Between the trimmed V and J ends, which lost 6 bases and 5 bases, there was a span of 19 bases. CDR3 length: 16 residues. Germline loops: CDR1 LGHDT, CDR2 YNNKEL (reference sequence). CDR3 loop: CASSHGPTMENEKLFF. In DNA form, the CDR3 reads TGTGCCAGCAGTCACGGCCCGACGATGGAGAATGAAAAACTGTTTTTT.

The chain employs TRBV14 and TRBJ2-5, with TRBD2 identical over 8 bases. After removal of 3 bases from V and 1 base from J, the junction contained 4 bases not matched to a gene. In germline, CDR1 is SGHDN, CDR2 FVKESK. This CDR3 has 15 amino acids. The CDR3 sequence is CASSQSLAGQETQYF. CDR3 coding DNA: TGTGCCAGCAGCCAGAGCCTAGCGGGCCAAGAGACCCAGTACTTC. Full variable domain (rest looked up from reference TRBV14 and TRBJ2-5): EAGVTQFPSHSVIEKGQTVTLRCDPISGHDNLYWYRRVMGKEIKFLLHFVKESKQDESGMPNNRFLAERTGGTYSTLKVQPAELEDSGVYFCASSQSLAGQETQYFGPGTRLLVL.

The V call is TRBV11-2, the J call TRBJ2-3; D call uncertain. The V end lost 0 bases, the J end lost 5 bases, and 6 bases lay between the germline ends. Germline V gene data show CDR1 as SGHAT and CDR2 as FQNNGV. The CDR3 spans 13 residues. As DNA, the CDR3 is TGTGCCAGCAGCTTAGATACGGGAGATACGCAGTATTTT. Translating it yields CASSLDTGDTQYF. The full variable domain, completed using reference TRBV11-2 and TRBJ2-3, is EAGVAQSPRYKIIEKRQSVAFWCNPISGHATLYWYQQILGQGPKLLIQFQNNGVVDDSQLPKDRFSAERLKGVDSTLKIQPAKLEDSAVYLCASSLDTGDTQYFGPGTRLTVL.

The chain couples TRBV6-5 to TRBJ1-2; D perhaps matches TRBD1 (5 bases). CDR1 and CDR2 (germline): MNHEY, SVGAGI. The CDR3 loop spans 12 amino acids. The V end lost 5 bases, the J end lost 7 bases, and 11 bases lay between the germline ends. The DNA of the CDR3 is TGTGCCAGCAGTCAGGGTTTTAGTGGCTACACCTTC. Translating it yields CASSQGFSGYTF.

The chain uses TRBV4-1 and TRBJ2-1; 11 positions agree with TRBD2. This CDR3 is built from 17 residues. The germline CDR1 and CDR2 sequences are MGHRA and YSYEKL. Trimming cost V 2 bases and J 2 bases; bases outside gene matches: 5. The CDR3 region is CASSQTLAGGAYNEQFF. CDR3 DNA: TGCGCCAGCAGCCAAACTCTAGCGGGAGGCGCCTACAATGAGCAGTTCTTC.

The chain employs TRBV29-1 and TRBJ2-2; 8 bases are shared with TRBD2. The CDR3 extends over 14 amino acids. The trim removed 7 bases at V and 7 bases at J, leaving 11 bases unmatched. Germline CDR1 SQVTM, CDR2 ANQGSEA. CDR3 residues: CSAAREVVGGELFF. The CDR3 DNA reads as TGCAGCGCCGCGCGGGAGGTCGTTGGCGGGGAGCTGTTTTTT.

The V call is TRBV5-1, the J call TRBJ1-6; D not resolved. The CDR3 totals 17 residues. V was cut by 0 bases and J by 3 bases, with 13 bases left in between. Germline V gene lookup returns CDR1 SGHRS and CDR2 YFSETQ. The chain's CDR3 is CASSLDSGSGYNSPLHF. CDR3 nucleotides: TGCGCCAGCAGCTTGGATTCGGGGAGCGGCTATAATTCACCCCTCCACTTT.

The CDR3 protein is CASSVSTGGHAGNTIYF. The CDR3 region has the DNA TGTGCCAGCAGTGTATCGACAGGGGGCCATGCAGGAAACACCATATATTTT. The chain has TRBV6-1 and TRBJ1-3; 10 bases line up with TRBD1. Germline CDR1 reads MNHNS; CDR2 reads SASEGT. V trimming: 4 bases; J trimming: 4 bases; junction bases outside the gene matches: 10. CDR3 length: 17 amino acids.

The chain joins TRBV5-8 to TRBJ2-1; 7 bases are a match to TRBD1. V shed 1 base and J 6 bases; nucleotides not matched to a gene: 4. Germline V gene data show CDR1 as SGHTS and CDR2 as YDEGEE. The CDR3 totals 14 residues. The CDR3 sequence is CASSLRPGGNEQFF. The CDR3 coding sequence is TGTGCCAGCAGCTTGAGGCCAGGGGGCAATGAGCAGTTCTTC. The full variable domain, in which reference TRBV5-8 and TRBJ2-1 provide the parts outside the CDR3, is EAGVTQSPTHLIKTRGQQATLRCSPISGHTSVYWYQQALGLGLQFLLWYDEGEERNRGNFPPRFSGRQFPNYSSELNVNALELEDSALYLCASSLRPGGNEQFFGPGTRLTVL.

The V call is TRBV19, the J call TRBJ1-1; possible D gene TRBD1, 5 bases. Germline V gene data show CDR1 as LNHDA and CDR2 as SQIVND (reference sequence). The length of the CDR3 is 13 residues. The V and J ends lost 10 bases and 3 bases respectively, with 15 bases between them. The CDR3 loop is CATQSRQYTEAFF. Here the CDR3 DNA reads TGTGCCACACAATCAAGACAGTACACTGAAGCTTTCTTT.

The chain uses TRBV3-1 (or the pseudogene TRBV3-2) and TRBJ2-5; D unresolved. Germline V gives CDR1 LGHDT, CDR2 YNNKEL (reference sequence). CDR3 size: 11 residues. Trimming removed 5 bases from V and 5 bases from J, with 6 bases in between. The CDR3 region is CASSYIETQYF. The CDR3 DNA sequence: TGTGCCAGCAGCTACATCGAGACCCAGTACTTC.

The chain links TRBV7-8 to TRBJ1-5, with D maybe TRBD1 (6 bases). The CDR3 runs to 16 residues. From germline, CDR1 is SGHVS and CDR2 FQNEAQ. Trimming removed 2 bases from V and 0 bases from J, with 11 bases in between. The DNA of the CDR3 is TGTGCCAGCAGCTTACTCAGGGGCTCTAGCAATCAGCCCCAGCATTTT. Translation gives CASSLLRGSSNQPQHF.

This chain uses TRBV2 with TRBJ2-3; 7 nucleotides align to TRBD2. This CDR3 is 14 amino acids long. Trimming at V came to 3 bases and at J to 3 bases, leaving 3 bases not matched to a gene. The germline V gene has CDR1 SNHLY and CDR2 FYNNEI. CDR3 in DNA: TGTGCCAGCAGTGATGCGGGAGTAACAGATACGCAGTATTTT. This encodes CASSDAGVTDTQYF.

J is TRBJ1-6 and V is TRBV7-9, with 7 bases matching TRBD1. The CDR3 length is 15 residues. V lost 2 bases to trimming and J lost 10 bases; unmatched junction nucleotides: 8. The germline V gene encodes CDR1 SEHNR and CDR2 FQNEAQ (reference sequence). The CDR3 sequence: CASSLRDSSRSPLHF. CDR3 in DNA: TGTGCCAGCAGCTTAAGGGACAGCTCTCGGTCACCCCTCCACTTT.

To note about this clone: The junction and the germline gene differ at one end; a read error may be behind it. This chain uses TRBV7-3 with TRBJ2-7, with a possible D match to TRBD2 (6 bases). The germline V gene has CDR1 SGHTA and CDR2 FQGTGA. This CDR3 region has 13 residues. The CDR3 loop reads CASSCGDRDRRVW. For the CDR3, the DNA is TGTGCCAGCAGCTGCGGGGATCGGGACCGCCGCGTCTGG. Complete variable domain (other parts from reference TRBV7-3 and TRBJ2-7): GAGVSQTPSNKVTEKGKYVELRCDPISGHTALYWYRQSLGQGPEFLIYFQGTGAADDSGLPNDRFFAVRPEGSVSTLKIQRTERGDSAVYLCASSCGDRDRRVWGPGTRLTVT.

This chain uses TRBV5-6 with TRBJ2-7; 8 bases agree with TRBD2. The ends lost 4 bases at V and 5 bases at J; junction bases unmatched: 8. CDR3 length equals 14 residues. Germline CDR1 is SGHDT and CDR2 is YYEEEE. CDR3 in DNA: TGTGCCAGCAGCAACCCGAGCGGGAGCAACGAGCAGTACTTC. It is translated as CASSNPSGSNEQYF.

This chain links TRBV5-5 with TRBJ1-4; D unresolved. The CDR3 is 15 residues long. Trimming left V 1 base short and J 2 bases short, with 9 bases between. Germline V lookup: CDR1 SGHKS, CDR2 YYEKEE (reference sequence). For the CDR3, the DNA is TGTGCCAGCAGCTTGATAACGGGGACTAATGAAAAACTGTTTTTT. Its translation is CASSLITGTNEKLFF.